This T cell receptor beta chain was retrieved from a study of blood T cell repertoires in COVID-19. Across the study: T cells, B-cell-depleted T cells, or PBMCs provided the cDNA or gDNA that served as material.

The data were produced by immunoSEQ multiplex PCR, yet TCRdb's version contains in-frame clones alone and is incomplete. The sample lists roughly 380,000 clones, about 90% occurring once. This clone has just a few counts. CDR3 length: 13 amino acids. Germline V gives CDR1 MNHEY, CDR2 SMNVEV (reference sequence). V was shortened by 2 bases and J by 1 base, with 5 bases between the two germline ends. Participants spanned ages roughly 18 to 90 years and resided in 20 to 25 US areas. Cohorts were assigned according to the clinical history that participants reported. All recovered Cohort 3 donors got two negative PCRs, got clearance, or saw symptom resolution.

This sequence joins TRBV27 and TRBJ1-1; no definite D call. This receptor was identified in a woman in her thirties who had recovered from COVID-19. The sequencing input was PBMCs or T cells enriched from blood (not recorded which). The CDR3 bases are TGTGCCAGCAGTTTAACAGCGAACACTGAAGCTTTCTTT. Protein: CASSLTANTEAFF.